These 21 T cell receptor beta chains originate from one sample sequenced in a study of shared clonotypes between healthy human individuals. It was CD45RO-negative cells, positively selected for CCR7, that made up naive CD8 cells, with terminally differentiated effector memory CD45RA+ cells excluded. Sequenced by immunoSEQ multiplex PCR; TCRdb stores in-frame clones only, minus some. The table includes hundreds of thousands of clones, 95% to 98% detected once. Sequencing used naive CD8+ T cells sorted from blood. The receptors here all came from a young man in good health.

The chain joins TRBV19 to TRBJ2-2; D not resolved. The ends were cut back, 4 bases at V and 5 bases at J, with 20 bases in the middle. CDR3 length: 17 residues. The germline V gene has CDR1 LNHDA and CDR2 SQIVND (reference sequence). CDR3 region: CASSTGPEAWVTGELFF. The CDR3 DNA reads as TGTGCCAGTAGTACAGGCCCCGAAGCTTGGGTAACCGGGGAGCTGTTTTTT.

CDR3 region: CASRRTGEAEAFF. The CDR3 DNA reads as TGCGCCAGCAGACGGACAGGGGAAGCTGAAGCTTTCTTT. V is TRBV4-1 and J is TRBJ1-1; 9 nucleotides align to TRBD1. V shed 6 bases, J shed 6 bases, and the junction held 5 bases outside the gene matches. There are 13 residues in the CDR3. Germline CDR1 and CDR2: MGHRA and YSYEKL.

The chain joins TRBV19 to TRBJ2-2, with TRBD2 matching 7 bases. Germline CDR1 and CDR2: LNHDA and SQIVND (reference sequence). The CDR3 runs 18 residues. The V segment lost 3 bases and the J segment 4 bases; nucleotides outside the gene matches: 14. CDR3 DNA: TGTGCCAGTAGTATGAACGACTTCGGTAGCGGGCCCACCGGGGAGCTGTTTTTT. Translated: CASSMNDFGSGPTGELFF.

V usage is TRBV6-4 and J usage is TRBJ1-5, with a tentative D call TRBD1 (6 bases). CDR3 length: 14 amino acids. V lost 6 bases and J 9 bases, leaving 18 bases between the germline ends. Germline loops: CDR1 MRHNA, CDR2 SNTAGT. The CDR3 reads CASRGGTPGGPQHF. CDR3 sequence (DNA): TGTGCCAGCAGAGGGGGGACCCCCGGGGGGCCCCAGCATTTT.

This rearrangement joins TRBV11-3 to TRBJ2-3; D is ambiguous. From germline, CDR1 is SGHNT and CDR2 YENEEA. The CDR3 totals 13 residues. The ends were cut back, 4 bases at V and 2 bases at J, with 7 bases in the middle. CDR3 nucleotides: TGTGCCAGCAGCTCACGTATCACAGATACGCAGTATTTT. Translating it yields CASSSRITDTQYF.

The CDR3 here is CASSLLQSGRKYEQYF. The CDR3, as DNA: TGTGCCAGCAGCTTACTTCAGAGCGGGAGGAAGTACGAGCAGTACTTC. V and J are TRBV7-2 and TRBJ2-7; TRBD2 agrees at 9 bases. The CDR3 runs to 16 residues. Trimming cost V 2 bases and J 4 bases; bases outside gene matches: 9. From germline, CDR1 is SGHTA and CDR2 FQGNSA.

The V gene is TRBV11-2, the J gene TRBJ2-5; 14 bases match TRBD2. The CDR3 is made up of 16 amino acids. The ends lost 3 bases at V and 2 bases at J; junction bases unmatched: 2. In germline, CDR1 is SGHAT, CDR2 FQNNGV. DNA of the CDR3: TGTGCCAGCAGCTTCCGGACTAGCGGGAGGCAAGAGACCCAGTACTTC. Its translation is CASSFRTSGRQETQYF.

The chain joins TRBV7-9 to TRBJ1-3; perhaps TRBD1 as D (5 bases). CDR3 length equals 16 residues. Trimming removed 4 bases from V and 4 bases from J, with 17 bases in between. Germline loops: CDR1 SEHNR, CDR2 FQNEAQ (reference sequence). The CDR3 loop reads CASSSSMGLEGNTIYF. Here the CDR3 DNA reads TGTGCCAGCAGCTCATCCATGGGACTGGAAGGAAACACCATATATTTT.

The V call is TRBV9, the J call TRBJ2-7; unclear D gene. Germline V gene lookup returns CDR1 SGDLS and CDR2 YYNGEE. V lost 0 bases and J lost 7, with 14 bases in between. The CDR3 spans 14 residues. The CDR3 here is CASSVDPANDEQYF. CDR3 coding DNA: TGTGCCAGCAGCGTAGACCCCGCGAATGATGAGCAGTACTTC.

The chain employs TRBV20-1 and TRBJ1-1; a weak D match, TRBD1 (6 bases). CDR3 length: 11 residues. V was pared by 6 bases and J by 7 bases, with 12 bases between. Germline lookup yields CDR1 DFQATT and CDR2 SNEGSKA (reference sequence). CDR3 amino acids: CSASRGLEAFF. The CDR3, as DNA: TGCAGTGCGAGCAGGGGTCTTGAAGCTTTCTTT.

The V call is TRBV7-6, the J call TRBJ2-3; D gene uncertain. This CDR3 spans 15 amino acids. Germline V gene sequence: CDR1 SGHVS, CDR2 FNYEAQ. V was trimmed by 5 bases and J by 1 base, leaving 13 bases between them. The CDR3 loop reads CASSMTTGGTDTQYF. The CDR3 DNA reads as TGTGCCAGCAGCATGACGACGGGTGGCACAGATACGCAGTATTTT.

The rearrangement uses TRBV6-5 and TRBJ2-2; D gene unclear. CDR3 length equals 11 residues. Germline CDR1 reads MNHEY; CDR2 reads SVGAGI. Trimming left V 5 bases short and J 6 bases short, with 4 bases between. The CDR3 is CASSKAGELFF. The CDR3 DNA is TGTGCCAGCAGTAAAGCCGGGGAGCTGTTTTTT.

The rearrangement joins TRBV10-3 to TRBJ2-3, with 11 bases fitting TRBD1. CDR3 size: 17 residues. CDR1 and CDR2 from the germline V gene are ENHRY and SYGVKD. J was trimmed by 3 bases and V by 3 bases; bases with no gene match: 8. The CDR3 spells CAISELRTGGRTDTQYF. Here the CDR3 DNA reads TGTGCCATCAGTGAACTAAGGACAGGGGGCAGGACAGATACGCAGTATTTT.

This clone was seen just once. The V gene is TRBV2, the J gene TRBJ2-7; 7 positions match TRBD2. The V and J ends lost 6 bases and 0 bases, in that order; junction bases with no gene match: 5. Per the germline V gene, CDR1 is SNHLY and CDR2 is FYNNEI. The CDR3 sequence is 14 residues long. The CDR3 here is CASREGGYSYEQYF. The DNA of the CDR3 is TGTGCCAGCAGGGAGGGAGGGTACTCCTACGAGCAGTACTTC.

The CDR3 protein is CASSSRGLGDRGLNTEAFF. The CDR3 DNA is TGTGCCAGCAGCTCTAGAGGATTAGGAGACAGGGGATTGAACACTGAAGCTTTCTTT. The rearrangement uses TRBV11-2 and TRBJ1-1; 8 positions agree with TRBD1. V dropped 4 bases and J dropped 0; count of bases not matched to a gene: 16. CDR3 length: 19 residues. The germline V gene has CDR1 SGHAT and CDR2 FQNNGV.

V and J are TRBV7-9 and TRBJ2-1; 10 nucleotides line up with TRBD1. The germline gives CDR1 SEHNR, CDR2 FQNEAQ (reference sequence). CDR3 size: 15 residues. The ends lost 5 bases at V and 5 bases at J; junction bases unmatched: 6. CDR3 sequence (DNA): TGTGCCAGCAGCGTACGACAGGGGGCCGACAATGAGCAGTTCTTC. Translation gives CASSVRQGADNEQFF.

This chain uses TRBV9 with TRBJ2-2; D is undetermined. CDR1 SGDLS and CDR2 YYNGEE come from the germline V gene. V lost 3 bases to trimming and J lost 6 bases, with 18 bases between them. The CDR3 spans 16 residues. The CDR3 DNA reads TGTGCCAGCAGCGAAAACCGGCGCACGGGTCCCGGGGAGCTGTTTTTT. Translation gives CASSENRRTGPGELFF. The whole variable domain, filled in from reference TRBV9 and TRBJ2-2, reads DSGVTQTPKHLITATGQRVTLRCSPRSGDLSVYWYQQSLDQGLQFLIQYYNGEERAKGNILERFSAQQFPDLHSELNLSSLELGDSALYFCASSENRRTGPGELFFGEGSRLTVL.

CDR3 sequence (DNA): TGCGCCAGCAGCCAGAGGACAGCCCACACTGAAGCTTTCTTT. Its protein product is CASSQRTAHTEAFF. This sequence joins TRBV4-1 and TRBJ1-1, with D maybe TRBD1 (6 bases). CDR3 length: 14 residues. The germline CDR1 and CDR2 sequences are MGHRA and YSYEKL. V lost 3 bases and J lost 3, with 11 bases in between.

CDR3 nucleotides: TGTGCCAGCAGCCTAACCCCAACAACTAATGAAAAACTGTTTTTT. Its translation: CASSLTPTTNEKLFF. The rearrangement links TRBV11-3 to TRBJ1-4; no clear D gene. Trimming cost V 5 bases and J 0 bases, with 10 bases left between them. CDR3 size: 15 residues. CDR1 SGHNT and CDR2 YENEEA come from the germline V gene.

The chain has TRBV15 and TRBJ2-1; 10 bases align to TRBD2. V was clipped by 0 bases and J by 0 bases; unmatched bases: 5. Germline V gene sequence: CDR1 LNHNV, CDR2 YYDKDF (reference sequence). The CDR3 spans 18 residues. The CDR3, as DNA: TGTGCCACCAGCAGAGAAACTCCTAGCGGGAGCTCCTACAATGAGCAGTTCTTC. It is translated as CATSRETPSGSSYNEQFF.

This clone was found once. The V and J genes are TRBV28 and TRBJ2-7; D tentatively reads TRBD1 or TRBD2 (5 bases each). Trimming stripped 1 base from V and 7 bases from J, with 17 bases between. Germline assignment: CDR1 MDHEN and CDR2 SYDVKM. The CDR3 contains 15 residues. CDR3 in amino acids: CASSLFQGELSEQYF. In DNA, the CDR3 is TGTGCCAGCAGTTTATTTCAGGGAGAACTTAGTGAGCAGTACTTC.